A single sample gave rise to the 9 T cell receptor beta chains below, sequenced in a study of T cell responses to AZD1222 COVID-19 vaccine (TCRdb year 2021). The time point tag for this specimen amounts to: baseline before first vaccination. The library was obtained by the immunoSEQ multiplex PCR assay. This is the immuneACCESS table as TCRdb keeps it, with only in-frame sequences that have V and J called. A part of the clones is gone; compared with another copy, unresolved V genes explain less than half, and the rest is unexplained. This sample comprises about 130,000 clones, about 94% of them detected only once. Approximately 6.3% of the sample comes from the top ten. This specimen consisted of peripheral blood, obtained on day 0 of AZD1222 vaccination. These receptor sequences come from an adult in good health.

The chain joins TRBV2 to TRBJ2-3, with a weak D call TRBD2 (6 bases). Germline V gene lookup returns CDR1 SNHLY and CDR2 FYNNEI. Trimming pared 7 bases from V and 11 bases from J, leaving 13 bases between. The CDR3 consists of 11 residues. The CDR3 here is CASTLTSMQYF. The DNA for the CDR3 is TGTGCCAGCACCCTCACTAGCATGCAGTATTTT.

This chain joins TRBV24-1 and TRBJ1-3, with 9 bases matching TRBD1. The CDR3 loop spans 14 amino acids. Losses at the gene ends were 6 bases for V and 7 bases for J; bases not matched to a gene: 6. Germline V gene sequence: CDR1 KGHDR, CDR2 SFDVKD. Here the CDR3 reads CATSSGQGRNTIYF. As DNA, the CDR3 is TGTGCCACCAGTTCCGGACAGGGGAGGAACACCATATATTTT.

The rearrangement uses TRBV20-1 and TRBJ1-5; D gene unclear. The CDR3 consists of 13 residues. The V end lost 3 bases, the J end lost 0 bases, and 6 bases lay between the germline ends. Per the germline V gene, CDR1 is DFQATT and CDR2 is SNEGSKA (reference sequence). CDR3 DNA: TGCAGTGCTAGTTTAGTTAGCAATCAGCCCCAGCATTTT. This translates into CSASLVSNQPQHF.

The chain couples TRBV12-5 to TRBJ2-5; 15 bases are shared with TRBD2. Trimming took 3 bases from V and 4 from J; bases not matched to a gene: 3. CDR1 LGHNT and CDR2 FRNRAP come from the germline V gene. The CDR3 extends over 16 amino acids. The CDR3 DNA reads TGTGCTAGTGGTTTCGGACTAGCGGGAGGGCCAGAGACCCAGTACTTC. Protein: CASGFGLAGGPETQYF.

The gene calls are TRBV7-6 and TRBJ2-7, with 7 positions matching TRBD2. Germline CDR1 is SGHVS and CDR2 is FNYEAQ. This CDR3 has 13 residues. Unmatched junction bases numbered 6, after V lost 6 bases and J lost 4 bases. The CDR3 sequence: CASSSGLGYEQYF. DNA of the CDR3: TGTGCCAGCAGTTCCGGACTAGGGTACGAGCAGTACTTC.

The J gene is TRBJ2-1, the V gene TRBV30; TRBD2 matches 14 bases. This CDR3 is built from 15 residues. Trimming at V came to 3 bases and at J to 7 bases, leaving 5 bases not matched to a gene. Germline CDR1 GTSNPN, CDR2 SVGIG (reference sequence). This CDR3 reads CAWSSGLAGANEQFF. CDR3 DNA sequence: TGTGCCTGGAGCTCGGGACTAGCGGGAGCGAATGAGCAGTTCTTC.

This sequence joins TRBV6-5 and TRBJ2-1; D is ambiguous. CDR1 and CDR2 (germline): MNHEY, SVGAGI. V lost 6 bases and J 1 base, leaving 7 bases between the germline ends. The CDR3 loop spans 13 amino acids. Written as DNA, the CDR3 is TGTGCCAGCAGCCCCCCATCCTACAATGAGCAGTTCTTC. Protein product: CASSPPSYNEQFF.

The chain carries TRBV7-3 and TRBJ2-3; possible D gene TRBD2, 6 bases. CDR3 length: 15 residues. Trimming removed 2 bases from V and 2 bases from J, with 11 bases in between. Germline assignment: CDR1 SGHTA and CDR2 FQGTGA. CDR3 nucleotide sequence: TGTGCCAGCAGCTTATTTGTGGGACTCACAGATACGCAGTATTTT. Translated: CASSLFVGLTDTQYF.

The rearrangement joins TRBV2 to TRBJ2-3, with D possibly matching TRBD2 (5 bases). This CDR3 region has 15 residues. Trimming left V 4 bases short and J 3 bases short, with 14 bases between. Germline lookup yields CDR1 SNHLY and CDR2 FYNNEI. The CDR3 coding sequence is TGTGCCAGCAGTGGAGGGCTGGGAGAAACAGATACGCAGTATTTT. Protein product: CASSGGLGETDTQYF.